A single sample gave rise to the 15 T cell receptor beta chains below, sequenced in a study of blood T cell repertoires in COVID-19. Data came from immunoSEQ multiplex PCR; TCRdb stores just in-frame clones and leaves some out. Counted here are tens of thousands of clones, about 85% occurring once; the ten biggest clones make up 3%. Source material: peripheral blood. The source of these receptors is a woman at least 80 years old with COVID-19, enrolled during active disease.

The chain employs TRBV7-9 and TRBJ1-1; perhaps TRBD1 as D (6 bases). The CDR3 consists of 14 residues. Germline V gene data show CDR1 as SEHNR and CDR2 as FQNEAQ (reference sequence). Between the trimmed V and J ends, which lost 3 bases and 1 base, there was a span of 9 bases. CDR3 DNA: TGTGCCAGCAGCTTCCACAGGGAGAACACTGAAGCTTTCTTT. Its protein product is CASSFHRENTEAFF.

This clone turned up a few times. The rearrangement uses TRBV11-1 and TRBJ2-5; 9 positions agree with TRBD2. The CDR3 loop spans 14 amino acids. The V gene end was trimmed by 5 bases and the J gene end by 5 bases; junction bases not matched to a gene: 6. Germline V gives CDR1 SGHAT, CDR2 FQDESV (reference sequence). The chain's CDR3 is CASSTRTSEETQYF. The CDR3 region has the DNA TGTGCCAGCAGCACCAGGACTAGCGAGGAGACCCAGTACTTC.

The V gene is TRBV27, the J gene TRBJ1-1; unclear D gene. Trimming shortened V by 5 bases and J by 3 bases, and 4 bases separated the two germline ends. The CDR3 extends over 11 amino acids. Germline loops: CDR1 MNHEY, CDR2 SMNVEV (reference sequence). The CDR3 DNA reads as TGTGCCAGCAGTGAGTACACTGAAGCTTTCTTT. It encodes CASSEYTEAFF.

This CDR3 reads CASSPVVSSYNEQFF. Here the CDR3 DNA reads TGCGCCAGCAGCCCCGTTGTGAGCTCCTACAATGAGCAGTTCTTC. The rearrangement links TRBV4-1 to TRBJ2-1; D is uncertain. The CDR3 is 15 residues long. Germline CDR1 and CDR2: MGHRA and YSYEKL. Deletions cut 4 bases from V and 0 bases from J, with 10 bases between.

The genes are TRBV27 and TRBJ2-7; no clear D. Deletions cut 6 bases from V and 2 bases from J, with 8 bases between. This CDR3 has 12 amino acids. Germline CDR1 MNHEY, CDR2 SMNVEV (reference sequence). CDR3 nucleotide sequence: TGTGCCAGCAGCCCGAGCCCCTACGAGCAGTACTTC. Protein product: CASSPSPYEQYF.

The table lists this clone with a count of one. This chain's CDR3 is CASSFDRGATNEKLFF. Here the CDR3 DNA reads TGTGCCAGCAGTTTCGACAGGGGAGCAACTAATGAAAAACTGTTTTTT. V is TRBV6-2 or TRBV6-3 and J is TRBJ1-4; 8 nucleotides align to TRBD1. This CDR3 has 16 residues. Trimming took 4 bases from V and 0 from J; bases not matched to a gene: 4. Germline values: CDR1 MNHEY, CDR2 SVGEGT.

The J gene is TRBJ2-5, the V gene TRBV2, with D perhaps TRBD1 (6 bases). The V end lost 5 bases, the J end lost 0 bases, and 7 bases lay between the germline ends. Per the germline V gene, CDR1 is SNHLY and CDR2 is FYNNEI. The CDR3 has 13 residues. The CDR3 reads CASSRDNQETQYF. The CDR3 DNA follows: TGTGCCAGCAGTCGGGACAACCAAGAGACCCAGTACTTC.

The chain couples TRBV9 to TRBJ2-1, with TRBD2 matching over 7 bases. V shed 1 base and J 0 bases; nucleotides not matched to a gene: 7. This CDR3 spans 17 amino acids. CDR1 is SGDLS and CDR2 is YYNGEE in the germline V gene. CDR3 coding DNA: TGTGCCAGCAGCGTACGAGGATCTAGCGGCTCCTACAATGAGCAGTTCTTC. Translating it yields CASSVRGSSGSYNEQFF.

The gene calls are TRBV19 and TRBJ1-1; no definite D call. Looked up from germline, CDR1 is LNHDA and CDR2 is SQIVND (reference sequence). The ends were cut back, 7 bases at V and 4 bases at J, with 16 bases in the middle. This CDR3 is 14 amino acids long. Here the CDR3 reads CASTLAGLGTEAFF. The CDR3 nucleotides are TGTGCCAGTACCCTAGCGGGTCTTGGCACTGAAGCTTTCTTT. Full variable domain (rest looked up from reference TRBV19 and TRBJ1-1): DGGITQSPKYLFRKEGQNVTLSCEQNLNHDAMYWYRQDPGQGLRLIYYSQIVNDFQKGDIAEGYSVSREKKESFPLTVTSAQKNPTAFYLCASTLAGLGTEAFFGQGTRLTVV.

J is TRBJ2-3 and V is TRBV7-9; D might be TRBD2 (6 bases). CDR3 length: 15 amino acids. The germline V gene has CDR1 SEHNR and CDR2 FQNEAQ (reference sequence). Trimming took 0 bases from V and 3 from J, leaving 10 bases between them. The DNA for the CDR3 is TGTGCCAGCAGCTTAGCGTCGGGGGAAACAGATACGCAGTATTTT. As protein: CASSLASGETDTQYF.

DNA of the CDR3: TGTGCCAGCAGCCCCCGGTGGGGCCCCGGACCCCCCAGCACAGATACGCAGTATTTT. Translating gives CASSPRWGPGPPSTDTQYF. The chain recombines TRBV7-2 with TRBJ2-3, with D perhaps matching TRBD1 (5 bases). V dropped 5 bases and J dropped 0 bases, with 24 bases sitting between them. The CDR3 covers 19 residues. Germline CDR1 is SGHTA and CDR2 is FQGNSA.

This rearrangement joins TRBV11-2 to TRBJ1-2, with D perhaps matching TRBD1 (5 bases). CDR3 size: 15 residues. Germline loops: CDR1 SGHAT, CDR2 FQNNGV. The V end was cut by 2 bases, the J end by 2 bases, with 12 bases between. This CDR3 reads CASSLMVSGNYGYTF. CDR3 bases: TGTGCCAGCAGCTTAATGGTTTCAGGGAACTATGGCTACACCTTC.

There are a few counts of this clone. The V and J genes are TRBV5-1 and TRBJ2-2; 11 bases agree with TRBD2. In germline, CDR1 is SGHRS, CDR2 YFSETQ. The J segment lost 3 bases and the V segment lost 4 bases, leaving 5 bases of the junction unmatched. This CDR3 contains 16 residues. The CDR3 protein is CASSHTSGSDTGELFF. The CDR3 region has the DNA TGCGCCAGCAGCCATACTAGCGGGAGTGACACCGGGGAGCTGTTTTTT.

The chain recombines TRBV7-9 with TRBJ1-1, with D uncertain. The ends were cut back, 3 bases at V and 0 bases at J, with 11 bases in the middle. The CDR3 sequence is 15 residues long. Germline CDR1 reads SEHNR; CDR2 reads FQNEAQ (reference sequence). Written as DNA, the CDR3 is TGTGCCAGCAGCTTGACAAAGGCCCTGAACACTGAAGCTTTCTTT. This sequence encodes CASSLTKALNTEAFF.

The chain has TRBV18 and TRBJ2-7, with TRBD2 matching 13 bases. This CDR3 region has 16 residues. Germline trimming cut 6 bases from V and 1 base from J; bases unmatched to any gene: 6. Germline V CDR1 and CDR2: KGHSH, LQKENI. The DNA for the CDR3 is TGTGCCAGCTCCCCCCCGGGACTAGCGGGGTCCTACGAGCAGTACTTC. Residues: CASSPPGLAGSYEQYF.